The 13 T cell receptor beta chains presented below share a single source sample, sequenced in a study of CD8+ T cells in alopecia areata (dated by TCRdb to between 2018 and 2020). The label giving this sample's time point can be read as: 20 to 30 weeks on oral tofacitinib. The treatment or condition label of this sample denotes: oral pan-JAK inhibitor, 5-10 mg twice daily. The library was made by the immunoSEQ multiplex PCR assay. For TCR sequencing, RNA was extracted from every sample and reverse transcribed into cDNA to serve as template. TCRdb stores this immuneACCESS table with in-frame sequences only. Part of the clones is absent; in the studies checked, under half of the shortfall reflects unresolved V genes, and no reason is known for the rest. This sample comprises around 110,000 clones, around 50% of them detected only once. The biggest ten clones account for 10% to 15% of the sample. Sample: CD8+ T cells sorted from blood, taken at week 24, from a patient treated with tofacitinib. The receptor set was obtained from a human donor with alopecia areata.

The rearrangement links TRBV5-1 to TRBJ2-1; D call uncertain. The CDR3 is 12 residues long. V lost 3 bases to trimming and J lost 8 bases, with 9 bases between them. Germline V gives CDR1 SGHRS, CDR2 YFSETQ. In nucleotides, the CDR3 is TGCGCCAGCAGCTACGCTGCTTATGAGCAGTTCTTC. It translates to CASSYAAYEQFF.

For this clone: The junction departs from germline at one end; a sequencing error may be responsible. The chain combines TRBV7-7 with TRBJ2-1, with D unclear. The CDR3 consists of 13 residues. The germline gives CDR1 SSHAT, CDR2 FNYEAQ (reference sequence). In DNA, the CDR3 is TGTGCTAGCAGCGTTTTTGAATACAATGAGCAGTTCTTC. Amino acid sequence: CASSVFEYNEQFF.

On this clone: A read error may explain this, as a much larger clone is one base away. The identical CDR3 is also encoded by other nucleotide sequences in the sample. The chain links TRBV7-8 to TRBJ2-7, with no clear D. The CDR3 spans 12 residues. Germline CDR1 and CDR2: SGHVS and FQNEAQ. Trimming removed 5 bases from V and 0 bases from J, with 5 bases in between. The CDR3 here is CASSPSSYEQYF. The CDR3 region has the DNA TGTGCCAGCAGCCCTAGCTCCTACGAGCAGTACTTC.

The chain couples TRBV29-1 to TRBJ2-7; D is tentatively TRBD1 or TRBD2 (5 bases each). Looked up from germline, CDR1 is SQVTM and CDR2 is ANQGSEA. Trimming removed 6 bases at V and 2 bases at J, with 14 bases between. The CDR3 covers 13 residues. CDR3 sequence reads: CSVAGTETYEQYF. DNA of the CDR3: TGCAGCGTAGCCGGGACCGAGACCTACGAGCAGTACTTC.

The chain joins TRBV27 to TRBJ2-5; D may be TRBD1 or TRBD2 (5 bases each). The CDR3 is 15 residues long. Trimming shortened V by 5 bases and J by 2 bases, and 15 bases separated the two germline ends. In germline, CDR1 is MNHEY, CDR2 SMNVEV (reference sequence). CDR3 amino acids: CASSPWAGRQETQYF. CDR3 DNA: TGTGCCAGCAGTCCCTGGGCAGGGAGACAAGAGACCCAGTACTTC.

This clone appeared once. The J gene is TRBJ2-1, the V gene TRBV9, with D tentatively TRBD1 (5 bases). V dropped 4 bases and J dropped 10 bases, with 15 bases sitting between them. The CDR3 spans 13 residues. Germline-derived CDR1 and CDR2 are SGDLS and YYNGEE. The CDR3, as DNA: TGTGCCAGCAGCTTTAGTGGGTCAGGGGAGCAGTTCTTC. Translation gives CASSFSGSGEQFF.

This sequence joins TRBV30 and TRBJ2-2; possibly TRBD2 for D (6 bases). The CDR3 is 12 residues long. The germline V gene has CDR1 GTSNPN and CDR2 SVGIG (reference sequence). Trimming removed 1 base at V and 6 bases at J, with 6 bases between. CDR3 residues: CAWSGGAGELFF. The CDR3, as DNA: TGTGCCTGGAGTGGGGGGGCCGGGGAGCTGTTTTTT.

Concerning this clone itself: The junction departs from the called germline gene at one end, perhaps through a read error. The CDR3 coding sequence is TGTGCCTGGACTTTCGGCGGGCCGCGCTACGGGCAGTACTTC. Amino acids: CAWTFGGPRYGQYF. This chain joins TRBV30 and TRBJ2-7, with TRBD2 as a possible D gene (5 bases). Per germline, CDR1 GTSNPN and CDR2 SVGIG (reference sequence). The CDR3 is made up of 14 amino acids.

This clone was picked up a small number of times. J is TRBJ2-1 and V is TRBV9; D gene ambiguous. Germline V gene lookup returns CDR1 SGDLS and CDR2 YYNGEE. V lost 4 bases to trimming and J lost 4 bases, with 18 bases between them. This CDR3 has 16 residues. The CDR3 nucleotides are TGTGCCAGCAGCACGTCCCGAAGGGCCGGTTACAATGAGCAGTTCTTC. As protein: CASSTSRRAGYNEQFF. Complete variable domain (other parts from reference TRBV9 and TRBJ2-1): DSGVTQTPKHLITATGQRVTLRCSPRSGDLSVYWYQQSLDQGLQFLIQYYNGEERAKGNILERFSAQQFPDLHSELNLSSLELGDSALYFCASSTSRRAGYNEQFFGPGTRLTVL.

This chain links TRBV7-2 with TRBJ1-1; D is unclear. The CDR3 sequence is 14 residues long. CDR1 is SGHTA and CDR2 is FQGNSA in the germline V gene. V was cut by 5 bases and J by 7 bases, with 17 bases left in between. The CDR3 protein is CASSPKTRRVEAFF. As DNA, the CDR3 is TGTGCCAGCAGCCCAAAGACAAGGAGGGTTGAAGCTTTCTTT.

The rearrangement joins TRBV4-2 to TRBJ2-1, with D possibly called TRBD1 or TRBD2 (5 bases each). V lost 4 bases and J lost 5, with 15 bases in between. This CDR3 has 15 residues. Germline loops: CDR1 LGHNA, CDR2 YNFKEQ. CDR3 sequence: CASSLGQEGNNEQFF. The CDR3, as DNA: TGTGCCAGCAGCCTAGGACAAGAGGGCAACAATGAGCAGTTCTTC.

This clone was detected only a few times. The chain has TRBV29-1 and TRBJ1-2, with a weak D call TRBD1 (5 bases). The CDR3 sequence is 13 residues long. Trimming removed 5 bases at V and 0 bases at J, with 10 bases between. CDR1 is SQVTM, CDR2 ANQGSEA, per germline. DNA of the CDR3: TGCAGCGTTTGGGACGGTTCTAACTATGGCTACACCTTC. Translation gives CSVWDGSNYGYTF.

This sequence joins TRBV7-9 and TRBJ2-1, with 9 bases lining up with TRBD2. V lost 3 bases to trimming and J lost 6 bases; unmatched junction nucleotides: 9. Per the germline V gene, CDR1 is SEHNR and CDR2 is FQNEAQ (reference sequence). CDR3 length equals 16 residues. The CDR3, as DNA: TGTGCCAGCAGCTTTGGCAGCGGGGGGCTAGTCAATGAGCAGTTCTTC. This codes for CASSFGSGGLVNEQFF. Supplemented by reference TRBV7-9 and TRBJ2-1, the full variable domain reads DTGVSQNPRHKITKRGQNVTFRCDPISEHNRLYWYRQTLGQGPEFLTYFQNEAQLEKSRLLSDRFSAERPKGSFSTLEIQRTEQGDSAMYLCASSFGSGGLVNEQFFGPGTRLTVL.